The next 11 T cell receptor beta chains were all read from a single sample in a study of blood T cell repertoires in COVID-19. The table came from immunoSEQ multiplex PCR; TCRdb's copy has only in-frame clones and leaves some out. The table includes roughly 120,000 clones, approximately 85% detected once. The sample consisted of peripheral blood. All receptors derive from a man aged 35-49 years with acute or convalescent COVID-19.

The chain carries TRBV5-8 and TRBJ2-1; the D gene is possibly TRBD2 (5 bases). Per germline, CDR1 SGHTS and CDR2 YDEGEE. The germline V and J ends were trimmed by 3 bases and 4 bases, with 14 bases remaining between them. CDR3 length equals 15 residues. The CDR3 is CASSSRVLVYNEQFF. CDR3 in DNA: TGTGCCAGCAGCTCGAGGGTTTTGGTATACAATGAGCAGTTCTTC.

The chain employs TRBV2 and TRBJ2-2; no clear D gene. CDR1 is SNHLY, CDR2 FYNNEI, per germline. The CDR3 runs 13 residues. Trimming took 5 bases from V and 2 from J, leaving 6 bases between them. CDR3 region: CASSYLNTGELFF. As DNA, the CDR3 is TGTGCCAGCAGTTATCTTAACACCGGGGAGCTGTTTTTT.

The gene calls are TRBV21-1 and TRBJ2-3; the D call in the table, TRBD2, was not verified against the DNA. TRBV21-1 is a documented pseudogene. This CDR3 has 14 amino acids. CDR3 sequence reads: CAEKSGTCTDTQYF. DNA of the CDR3: TGTGCCGAAAAGAGCGGGACTTGCACAGATACGCAGTATTTT.

The gene calls are TRBV12-3 or TRBV12-4 and TRBJ1-2; unclear D gene. This CDR3 is 13 amino acids long. With 3 bases removed from V and 4 bases from J, the gap between germline ends came to 9 bases. The CDR3 coding sequence is TGTGCCAGCAGTTTGGCCGGAGCCTATGGCTACACCTTC. It specifies CASSLAGAYGYTF.

The gene calls are TRBV7-2 and TRBJ2-5; 7 positions agree with TRBD2. This CDR3 is built from 13 residues. After removal of 1 base from V and 7 bases from J, the junction contained 3 bases not matched to a gene. From germline, CDR1 is SGHTA and CDR2 FQGNSA. The CDR3 here is CASSLGGGGTQYF. DNA for the CDR3: TGTGCCAGCAGCTTAGGGGGCGGGGGGACCCAGTACTTC.

The genes are TRBV5-1 and TRBJ1-1; D remains ambiguous. The CDR3 loop spans 13 amino acids. The V gene's germline CDR1 is SGHRS and CDR2 YFSETQ. V lost 3 bases and J lost 6, with 12 bases in between. This CDR3 reads CASSSDLVSEAFF. The CDR3 nucleotides read TGCGCCAGCAGCTCAGACTTGGTGTCTGAAGCTTTCTTT.

The CDR3 coding sequence is TGTGCCAGCTTGGCGGGCTCCGGAACGGGGAATACGCAGTATTTT. This sequence encodes CASLAGSGTGNTQYF. The rearrangement links TRBV5-4 to TRBJ2-3, with D possibly TRBD2 on 5 matching bases. The CDR3 runs to 15 residues. Trimming took 7 bases from V and 7 from J, leaving 22 bases between them. Germline CDR1 reads SGHNT; CDR2 reads YYREEE (reference sequence).

This CDR3 reads CSVAMDRAYGYTF. In DNA form, the CDR3 reads TGCAGCGTCGCGATGGACAGGGCCTATGGCTACACCTTC. The V call is TRBV29-1, the J call TRBJ1-2; 8 nucleotides line up with TRBD1. Germline V lookup: CDR1 SQVTM, CDR2 ANQGSEA. Trimming at V came to 6 bases and at J to 4 bases, leaving 7 bases not matched to a gene. This CDR3 has 13 residues.

The chain joins TRBV7-6 to TRBJ1-1, with 7 bases matching TRBD1. This CDR3 has 13 residues. Germline loops: CDR1 SGHVS, CDR2 FNYEAQ. Germline trimming cut 8 bases from V and 8 bases from J; bases unmatched to any gene: 11. CDR3 protein: CASRLNSQGEAFF. CDR3 sequence (DNA): TGTGCCAGCCGATTAAATTCACAGGGGGAAGCTTTCTTT.

The CDR3 is CATSSTGRYYNEQFF. As DNA, the CDR3 is TGTGCCACCAGCTCAACCGGGAGATACTACAATGAGCAGTTCTTC. The V and J genes are TRBV15 and TRBJ2-1; D possibly corresponds to TRBD2 (6 bases). The V gene lost 5 bases and the J gene lost 3 bases, with 14 bases spanning the gap. Germline CDR1 and CDR2: LNHNV and YYDKDF (reference sequence). The CDR3 runs to 15 residues.

The chain uses TRBV9 and TRBJ1-1; the match to TRBD1 covers 9 bases. Germline loops: CDR1 SGDLS, CDR2 YYNGEE. The CDR3 totals 14 residues. V dropped 5 bases and J dropped 3; count of bases not matched to a gene: 5. The CDR3 protein is CASRTGGADTEAFF. For the CDR3, the DNA is TGTGCCAGCAGGACAGGGGGAGCGGACACTGAAGCTTTCTTT.